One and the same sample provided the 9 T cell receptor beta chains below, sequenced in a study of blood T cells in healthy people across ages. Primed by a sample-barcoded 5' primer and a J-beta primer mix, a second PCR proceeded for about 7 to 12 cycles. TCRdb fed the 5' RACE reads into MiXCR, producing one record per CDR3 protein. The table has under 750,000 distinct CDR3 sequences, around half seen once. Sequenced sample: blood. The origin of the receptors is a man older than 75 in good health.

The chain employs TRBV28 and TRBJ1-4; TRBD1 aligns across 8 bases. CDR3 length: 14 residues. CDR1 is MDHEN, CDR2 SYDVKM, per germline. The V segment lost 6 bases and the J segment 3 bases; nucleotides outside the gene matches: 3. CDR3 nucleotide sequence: TGTGCCAGCAGGCTACAGGGGGCTAATGAAAAACTGTTTTTT. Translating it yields CASRLQGANEKLFF.

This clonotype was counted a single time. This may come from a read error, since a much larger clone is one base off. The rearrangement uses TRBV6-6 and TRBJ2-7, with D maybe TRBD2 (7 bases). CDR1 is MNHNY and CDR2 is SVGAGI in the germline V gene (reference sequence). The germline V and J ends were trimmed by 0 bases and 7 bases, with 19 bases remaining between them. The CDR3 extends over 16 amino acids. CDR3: CASSYSRGLGYNEQYF. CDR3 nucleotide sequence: TGTGCCAGCAGTTACTCGCGGGGGCTAGGTTACAATGAGCAGTACTTC.

CDR3 loop: CASSPRLLRDYSNNEQFF. The CDR3 DNA follows: TGTGCCAGCAGCCCAAGGCTCCTCCGGGACTATTCGAACAATGAGCAGTTCTTC. This chain joins TRBV9 and TRBJ2-1; the match to TRBD2 covers 7 bases. J was trimmed by 5 bases and V by 4 bases; bases with no gene match: 18. Germline CDR1 is SGDLS and CDR2 is YYNGEE. The CDR3 is 18 residues long.

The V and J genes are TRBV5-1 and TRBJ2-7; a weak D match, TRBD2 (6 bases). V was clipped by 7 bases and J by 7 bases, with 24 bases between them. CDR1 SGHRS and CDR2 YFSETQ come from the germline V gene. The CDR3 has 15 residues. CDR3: CASAQGGSRWVEQYF. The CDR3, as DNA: TGCGCCAGCGCCCAAGGAGGGAGCCGGTGGGTTGAGCAGTACTTC.

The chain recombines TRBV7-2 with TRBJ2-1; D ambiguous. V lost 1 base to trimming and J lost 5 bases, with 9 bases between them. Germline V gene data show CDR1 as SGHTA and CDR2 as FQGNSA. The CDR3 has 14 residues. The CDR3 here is CASSLETINNEQFF. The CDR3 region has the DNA TGTGCCAGCAGCTTAGAAACTATCAACAATGAGCAGTTCTTC.

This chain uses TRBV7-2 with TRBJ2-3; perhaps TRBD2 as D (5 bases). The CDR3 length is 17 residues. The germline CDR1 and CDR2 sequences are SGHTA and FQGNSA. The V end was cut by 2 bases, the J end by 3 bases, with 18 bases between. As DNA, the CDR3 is TGTGCCAGCAGCTTAACCCCTAGCTCCTTCAGGACAGATACGCAGTATTTT. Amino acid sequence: CASSLTPSSFRTDTQYF.

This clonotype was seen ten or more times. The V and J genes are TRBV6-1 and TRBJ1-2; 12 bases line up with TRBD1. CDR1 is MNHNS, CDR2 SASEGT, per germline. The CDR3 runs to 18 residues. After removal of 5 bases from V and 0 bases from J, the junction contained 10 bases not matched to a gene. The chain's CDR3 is CASSPPPGQGAPNYGYTF. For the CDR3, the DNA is TGTGCCAGCAGTCCTCCTCCGGGACAGGGGGCCCCTAACTATGGCTACACCTTC.

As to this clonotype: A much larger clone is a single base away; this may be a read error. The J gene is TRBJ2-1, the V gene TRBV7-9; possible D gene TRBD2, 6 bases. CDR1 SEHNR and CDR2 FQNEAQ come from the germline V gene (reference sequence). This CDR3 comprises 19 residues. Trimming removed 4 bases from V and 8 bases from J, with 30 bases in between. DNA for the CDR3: TGTGCCAGCAGCTCCTCAGGACTATCTGTTCGGGGCCTAGGGTATGAGCAGTTCTTC. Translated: CASSSSGLSVRGLGYEQFF.

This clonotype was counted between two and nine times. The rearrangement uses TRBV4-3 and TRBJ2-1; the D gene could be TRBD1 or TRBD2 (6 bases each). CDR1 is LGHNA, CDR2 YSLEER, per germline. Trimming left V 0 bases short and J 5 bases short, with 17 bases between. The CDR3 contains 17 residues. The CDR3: CASSQEPRGGLHNEQFF. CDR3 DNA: TGCGCCAGCAGCCAAGAACCGAGAGGGGGGCTCCACAATGAGCAGTTCTTC.